The 3 T cell receptor beta chains below all came from one sample that was sequenced in a study of beta chain features in type 1 diabetes. Expressed TCRB transcripts were sequenced because the entire RNA isolate underwent reverse transcription. This table comes from immunoSEQ multiplex PCR, and its TCRdb copy is limited to in-frame clones, with some not included. The table includes approximately 400,000 clones, about 16% detected once. Sequenced: naive CD4+ T cells from blood. The receptors shown here come from a woman aged 18-29 years in good health.

This clone turned up a few times. The gene calls are TRBV5-1 and TRBJ2-3; 10 nucleotides align to TRBD2. Unmatched junction bases numbered 11, after V lost 5 bases and J lost 2 bases. The CDR3 extends over 17 amino acids. Germline CDR1 and CDR2: SGHRS and YFSETQ. The CDR3 region is CASRLGLAGANTDTQYF. CDR3 nucleotide sequence: TGCGCCAGCAGACTGGGGCTAGCGGGAGCAAACACAGATACGCAGTATTTT.

The genes are TRBV5-6 and TRBJ2-5; TRBD1 aligns across 8 bases. Germline trimming cut 4 bases from V and 6 bases from J; bases unmatched to any gene: 5. CDR3 size: 13 residues. Per germline, CDR1 SGHDT and CDR2 YYEEEE. This CDR3 reads CASSLDRAKTQYF. The DNA for the CDR3 is TGTGCCAGCAGCCTGGACAGGGCCAAGACCCAGTACTTC.

This chain joins TRBV30 and TRBJ2-5, with D possibly matching TRBD1 (5 bases). Germline-derived CDR1 and CDR2 are GTSNPN and SVGIG (reference sequence). Trimming pared 3 bases from V and 0 bases from J, leaving 5 bases between. The CDR3 spans 12 residues. CDR3 residues: CAWSRDQETQYF. In DNA form, the CDR3 reads TGTGCCTGGAGCAGGGACCAAGAGACCCAGTACTTC.